This TCR beta chain is drawn from a study of cytotoxic CD8 clonotypes in ibrutinib-treated CLL. TCRdb's copy holds only in-frame clones and misses some; the assay was immunoSEQ multiplex PCR. Altogether approximately 140,000 clones are present, 85% to 95% being singletons, with the ten largest covering under 14%. The sequence came from a human donor with chronic lymphocytic leukemia. Specimen: PBMCs, collected after 12 months of ibrutinib treatment.

CDR3 region: CASSRLNTEAFF. CDR3 coding DNA: TGTGCCAGCAGTAGGTTGAACACTGAAGCTTTCTTT. The chain recombines TRBV9 with TRBJ1-1; D remains unclear. The CDR3 contains 12 residues. Deletions cut 5 bases from V and 0 bases from J, with 5 bases between. CDR1 and CDR2 (germline): SGDLS, YYNGEE.